The entry that follows covers one T cell receptor (beta chain) sequence. The CDR3 loop spans 14 amino acids. Germline values: CDR1 DFQATT, CDR2 SNEGSKA (reference sequence). TRB rearrangements were amplified by touch-down multiplex PCR with mixed TRB-A/B primers. From its re-call of the multiplex PCR reads, TCRdb lists each CDR3 protein once, without DNA. This sample lists several thousand distinct CDR3 sequences; its ten largest clones have about 55%. Some 34,000 genome equivalents of blood DNA were amplified for TRB. The data were taken from a study of T cell clusters in autoimmune cytopenias. The sample also formed part of further work on T cell repertoires in aging, cancer and after chemotherapy. Turning to that study: Healthy donors lost TCR diversity with age mainly through richness, cancer patients through richness and evenness.

The clonotype comes from a human donor with chronic lymphocytic leukemia. The donor label of this sample is uncertain. The specimen sequenced was peripheral blood. V gene TRBV20-1 combines with J gene TRBJ2-1; TCRdb names TRBD1, which stays unverified in the absence of DNA. The CDR3 loop is CSAYGQTSYNEQFF.